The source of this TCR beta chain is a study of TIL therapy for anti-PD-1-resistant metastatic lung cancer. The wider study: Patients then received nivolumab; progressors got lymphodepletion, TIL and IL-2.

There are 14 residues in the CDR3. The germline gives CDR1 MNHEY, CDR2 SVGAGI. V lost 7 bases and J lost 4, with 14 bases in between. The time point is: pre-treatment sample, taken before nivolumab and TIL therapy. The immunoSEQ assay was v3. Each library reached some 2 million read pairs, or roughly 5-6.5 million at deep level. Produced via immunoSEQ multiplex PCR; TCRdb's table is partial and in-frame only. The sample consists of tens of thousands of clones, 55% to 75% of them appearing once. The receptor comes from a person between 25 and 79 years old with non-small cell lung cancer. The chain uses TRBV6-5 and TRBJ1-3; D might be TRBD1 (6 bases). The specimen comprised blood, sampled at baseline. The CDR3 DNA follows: TGTGCCAGCACCCCCGGGGGGGCCGGAAACACCATATATTTT. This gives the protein CASTPGGAGNTIYF.